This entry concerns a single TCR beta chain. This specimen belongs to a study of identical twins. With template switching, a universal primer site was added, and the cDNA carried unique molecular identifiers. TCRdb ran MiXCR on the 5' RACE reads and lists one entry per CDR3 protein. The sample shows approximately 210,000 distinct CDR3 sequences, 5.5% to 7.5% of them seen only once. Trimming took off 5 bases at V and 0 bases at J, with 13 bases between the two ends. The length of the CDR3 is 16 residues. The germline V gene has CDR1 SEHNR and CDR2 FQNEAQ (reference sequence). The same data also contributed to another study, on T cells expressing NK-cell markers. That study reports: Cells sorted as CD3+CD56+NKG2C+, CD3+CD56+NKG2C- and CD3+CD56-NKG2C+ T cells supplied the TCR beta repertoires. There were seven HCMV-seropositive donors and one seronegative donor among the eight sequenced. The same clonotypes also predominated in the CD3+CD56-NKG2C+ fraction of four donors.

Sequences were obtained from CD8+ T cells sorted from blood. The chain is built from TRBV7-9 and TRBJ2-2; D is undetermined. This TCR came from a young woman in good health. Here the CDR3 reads CASSPSGPANTGELFF. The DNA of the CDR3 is TGTGCCAGCAGCCCGTCCGGGCCTGCGAACACCGGGGAGCTGTTTTTT.